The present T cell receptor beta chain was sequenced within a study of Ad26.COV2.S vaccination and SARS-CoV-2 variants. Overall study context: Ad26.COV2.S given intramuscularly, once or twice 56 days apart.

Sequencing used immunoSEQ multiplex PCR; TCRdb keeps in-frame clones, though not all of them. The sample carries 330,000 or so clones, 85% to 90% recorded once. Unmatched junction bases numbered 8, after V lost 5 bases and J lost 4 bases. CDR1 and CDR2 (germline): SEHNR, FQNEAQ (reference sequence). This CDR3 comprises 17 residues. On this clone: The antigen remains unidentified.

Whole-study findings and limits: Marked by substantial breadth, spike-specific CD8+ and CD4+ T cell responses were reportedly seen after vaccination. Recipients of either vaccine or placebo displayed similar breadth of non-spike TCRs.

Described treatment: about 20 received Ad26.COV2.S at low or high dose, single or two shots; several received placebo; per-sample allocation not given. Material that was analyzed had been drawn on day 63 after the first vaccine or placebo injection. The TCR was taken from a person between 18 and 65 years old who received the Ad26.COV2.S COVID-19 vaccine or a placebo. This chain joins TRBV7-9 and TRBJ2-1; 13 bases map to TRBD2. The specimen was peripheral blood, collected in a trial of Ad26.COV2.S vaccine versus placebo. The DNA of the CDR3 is TGTGCCAGCAGCACAGGACTAGCGGGAGTAGGATACAATGAGCAGTTCTTC. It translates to CASSTGLAGVGYNEQFF.